This TCR beta chain was identified in a study of shared clonotypes between healthy human individuals. This CDR3 spans 15 amino acids. After removal of 5 bases from V and 5 bases from J, the junction contained 7 bases not matched to a gene. The germline CDR1 and CDR2 sequences are MGHRA and YSYEKL. Comments on this clone: Antigen unknown.

Genomic DNA per cell subset filled all wells of several immunoSEQ plates. Some clones are missing from TCRdb's copy, which holds only in-frame ones; the method was immunoSEQ multiplex PCR. The table shows 740,000 or so clones, with about three quarters occurring only once. In the CD4+ fraction, cells were divided into CD45RA+ naive and CD45RA-negative memory subsets. Overall study findings and caveats: Some naive CD4 clonotypes, 5% to 5.5%, turned up in common across several donors.

The source of this sequence is a woman in her twenties or thirties in good health. Sequencing was performed on memory CD4+ T cells sorted from blood. The subset denotes: CD45RA-negative fraction. The rearrangement links TRBV4-1 to TRBJ2-7, with 12 nucleotides matching TRBD1. CDR3 residues: CASSIPGQGADEQYF. The CDR3 region has the DNA TGCGCCAGCAGCATCCCGGGACAGGGGGCCGACGAGCAGTACTTC.